A selection of T cell receptor beta chains follows, all from one sample in a study of blood T cell repertoires in COVID-19. Assay used: immunoSEQ multiplex PCR; TCRdb lists only in-frame clones, some missing. In the table there are 130,000 or so clones, around 83% of which are singletons. Sequencing input: PBMCs or T cells enriched from blood (not recorded which). These receptors were obtained from a man aged 25 to 40 who had recovered from COVID-19. CDR3s include the opening cysteine and the closing phenylalanine or tryptophan. The D gene is left open where the match is weak. Some rows have no size entry. The others give once, few or many, or a class for an expanded clone.

d_gene,v_gene,abundance,j_gene,CDR3nt,CDR3aa
.,TRBV27,.,TRBJ1-6,TGTGCCAGCACCTCTTTATTCCGGAGCTCCGGTTTTTCACCCCTCCACTTT,CASTSLFRSSGFSPLHF
.,TRBV6-5,.,TRBJ2-7,TGTGCCAGCAGTACCTCCCCAGACAGCTACGAGCAGTACTTC,CASSTSPDSYEQYF
TRBD2,TRBV24-1,.,TRBJ2-1,TGTGCCACCAGTGATCGACTAGCGGGGGATGAGCAGTTCTTC,CATSDRLAGDEQFF
TRBD2,TRBV30,.,TRBJ2-1,TGTGCCTGGAGTGTAATCCGCGGGAGCGAGCAGTTCTTC,CAWSVIRGSEQFF
.,TRBV6-5,.,TRBJ2-3,TGTGCCACCGGGACTCCCACAGATACGCAGTATTTT,CATGTPTDTQYF
.,TRBV18,.,TRBJ2-5,TGTGCCAGCTCAGCACAGGAGGGCGCCCAAGAGACCCAGTACTTC,CASSAQEGAQETQYF
.,TRBV25-1,.,TRBJ1-4,TGTGCCAGCAGTGCCCCAGGTTCTATTGAAAAACTGTTTTTT,CASSAPGSIEKLFF
.,TRBV4-2,once,TRBJ2-3,TGTGCCAGCAGCCAATCAGCGGGTTATAGCACAGATACGCAGTATTTT,CASSQSAGYSTDTQYF
.,TRBV29-1,.,TRBJ2-1,TGCAGCGTTGGGGGGGACAATGAGCAGTTCTTC,CSVGGDNEQFF
TRBD1,TRBV30,.,TRBJ2-1,TGTGCCTGGAAAGGGGGCGGTTACAATGAGCAGTTCTTC,CAWKGGGYNEQFF
.,TRBV21-1,once,TRBJ1-6,TGTGCCAGCAGACGACAGGAGCAAACTAATTCACCCCTCCACTTT,CASRRQEQTNSPLHF
.,TRBV9,.,TRBJ1-1,TGTGCCAGCAGCGTAGACGGAGTGAACACTGAAGCTTTCTTT,CASSVDGVNTEAFF
.,TRBV5-1,.,TRBJ1-1,TGCGCCAGCAGCTTGGTTGGGGAGGGGGGTCTGAACACTGAAGCTTTCTTT,CASSLVGEGGLNTEAFF
.,TRBV18,once,TRBJ2-1,TGTGCCAGCTCGCCTACTAGTTCCCTTTTACACAATGAGCAGTTCTTC,CASSPTSSLLHNEQFF
TRBD1,TRBV6-1,.,TRBJ1-2,TGTGCCAGCAGTGAAGCCGGGAGGACAGGGGATAACTATGGCTACACCTTC,CASSEAGRTGDNYGYTF
.,TRBV9,.,TRBJ1-2,TGTGCCAGCAGCCCTAAACCCCGGACAGCCCTTAACTATGGCTACACCTTC,CASSPKPRTALNYGYTF
.,TRBV29-1,.,TRBJ1-1,TGCAGCGTTGAAGCTAAGTCTGAAGCTTTCTTT,CSVEAKSEAFF
.,TRBV2,.,TRBJ1-6,TGTGCCACCAAAAGAGCAGGGGATAACTCACCCCTCCACTTT,CATKRAGDNSPLHF
.,TRBV27,.,TRBJ1-2,TGTGCCAGCAGCAACGTCGGAGGGAGGTTGGGTCGGGGCTACACCTTC,CASSNVGGRLGRGYTF
TRBD1,TRBV25-1,.,TRBJ1-3,TGTGCCAATAACAGGGGACAATACTCTGGAAACACCATATATTTT,CANNRGQYSGNTIYF
.,TRBV5-1,.,TRBJ1-4,TGCGCCAGCAGCTTCAGGGGAGTGGCTAATGAAAAACTGTTTTTT,CASSFRGVANEKLFF
TRBD1,TRBV6-5,.,TRBJ1-1,TGTGCCAGCACAGGGGGGCAAGCGAACACTGAAGCTTTCTTT,CASTGGQANTEAFF
.,TRBV19,few,TRBJ2-1,TGTGCCAGTAGTATAGGGGGGACACTCTACAATGAGCAGTTCTTC,CASSIGGTLYNEQFF
.,TRBV4-1,.,TRBJ2-7,TGCGCCAGCAGCCTTGCTAGCGATTCCTACGAGCAGTACTTC,CASSLASDSYEQYF
TRBD1,TRBV7-9,.,TRBJ1-4,TGTGCCAGCAGCCCCCTAGAGGGGGGACAGGGGGGAAATGAAAAACTGTTTTTT,CASSPLEGGQGGNEKLFF
.,TRBV11-2,.,TRBJ1-1,TGTGCCAGCAGCTTAGAAGGGGGAAGGACTGAAGCTTTCTTT,CASSLEGGRTEAFF
.,TRBV7-3,.,TRBJ2-1,TGTGCCAGCAGCTTCGGAGGGGCGTACAATGAGCAGTTCTTC,CASSFGGAYNEQFF
.,TRBV3-1/TRBV3-2,.,TRBJ1-6,TGTGCCAGCAGCCAAGACCCCCAGGATAATTCACCCCTCCACTTT,CASSQDPQDNSPLHF
.,TRBV29-1,.,TRBJ2-7,TGCAGCATCCTGACACCCTCCTACGAGCAGTACTTC,CSILTPSYEQYF
TRBD2,TRBV5-4,few,TRBJ2-1,TGTGCCAGCAGCTTGGCCGGGACTAGCGGGGGTGGGCAGTTCTTC,CASSLAGTSGGGQFF
.,TRBV5-1,.,TRBJ1-1,TGCGCCAGCAGCTTGTCGGGGGAGTTCATTATGAACACTGAAGCTTTCTTT,CASSLSGEFIMNTEAFF
.,TRBV6-1,.,TRBJ1-2,TGTGCCAGCAGTGAATCCAGGCTCTATGGCTACACCTTC,CASSESRLYGYTF
.,TRBV19,.,TRBJ1-3,TGTGCCAGTACCCGACAGGCAATTTCTACGTCTGGAAACACCATATATTTT,CASTRQAISTSGNTIYF
.,TRBV12-3/TRBV12-4,.,TRBJ1-2,TGTGCCAGCAGGGTACCGGGTTATGGCTACACCTTC,CASRVPGYGYTF
.,TRBV27,.,TRBJ1-3,TGTGCCAGCAGTTCCCCCGGCTCTGGAAACACCATATATTTT,CASSSPGSGNTIYF
.,TRBV9,.,TRBJ1-1,TGTGCCAGCAGCGTAGATGGAACAGGGTTGAACACTGAAGCTTTCTTT,CASSVDGTGLNTEAFF
.,TRBV27,.,TRBJ1-1,TGTGCCAGCAGCCCGAGCGGGGGCAGCTTGAACACTGAAGCTTTCTTT,CASSPSGGSLNTEAFF
TRBD1,TRBV2,.,TRBJ1-5,TGTGCCAGCAGTGATGAGGGGGCGGGCAATCAGCCCCAGCATTTT,CASSDEGAGNQPQHF
TRBD1,TRBV30,.,TRBJ2-2,TGTGCCTGGATAATAGGGGGCAACACCGGGGAGCTGTTTTTT,CAWIIGGNTGELFF
TRBD1,TRBV4-2,once,TRBJ1-4,TGTGCCAGCAGCAGTCCCGGGACAGGGAAGAAACTGTTTTTT,CASSSPGTGKKLFF
.,TRBV10-3,many,TRBJ2-7,TGTGCCATCGGCCCCTCCAACGGGGGTAGCTCCTACGAGCAGTACTTC,CAIGPSNGGSSYEQYF